This T cell receptor (beta chain) was sequenced during a study of cytomegalovirus exposure and HLA in healthy donors. Study findings and constraints: The listing of roughly 160 TCR beta chains classed them as cytomegalovirus-associated.

With regard to this clone: Antigen unknown.

The data were produced by immunoSEQ multiplex PCR, yet TCRdb's version contains in-frame clones alone and is incomplete. The sample has some 150,000 clones; 80% to 90% are singletons. The CDR3 totals 13 residues. In germline, CDR1 is SGHNT, CDR2 YYREEE (reference sequence). V lost 6 bases to trimming and J lost 4 bases, with 13 bases between them. This chain joins TRBV5-4 and TRBJ1-2, with D perhaps TRBD1 (6 bases). The sequencing sample was made of PBMCs. The source is a woman younger than 30 in good health and CMV-seropositive. CDR3 residues: CASTYSGAYGYTF. The DNA for the CDR3 is TGTGCCAGCACCTACTCAGGGGCCTATGGCTACACCTTC.